The rows below give T cell receptor beta chains drawn from one sample of a study of Ad26.COV2.S vaccination and SARS-CoV-2 variants. The protocol was immunoSEQ multiplex PCR, while the TCRdb copy is restricted to in-frame clones and leaves out a portion. The table has some 460,000 clones, 80% to 90% seen once; the top ten hold roughly 1.7%. Sequencing used peripheral blood, obtained in a trial of Ad26.COV2.S vaccine versus placebo. Every receptor here comes from a person aged 18 to 65 who received the Ad26.COV2.S COVID-19 vaccine or a placebo. Both conserved end residues are part of each CDR3. The order of the fields is clone size, V gene, D gene, J gene, CDR3 protein, CDR3 DNA. The D gene is left open where the match is weak. Clone size is given for some rows only: seen once, a few or many times, or a class if the clone is expanded.

size: few
V: TRBV7-2
D: TRBD1
J: TRBJ2-7
CDR3: CASSWTGNEQYF
DNA: TGTGCCAGCAGCTGGACAGGGAACGAGCAGTACTTC

size: .
V: TRBV6-6
D: .
J: TRBJ1-2
CDR3: CASSYVSGLYGYTF
DNA: TGTGCCAGCAGTTACGTATCCGGTCTGTATGGCTACACCTTC

size: few
V: TRBV11-2
D: .
J: TRBJ1-5
CDR3: CASSFVGTPGTQHF
DNA: TGTGCCAGCAGCTTTGTGGGGACACCGGGCACCCAGCATTTT

size: .
V: TRBV3-1/TRBV3-2
D: .
J: TRBJ1-2
CDR3: CASSTPSSGYGYTF
DNA: TGTGCCAGCAGCACCCCCTCCTCAGGCTATGGCTACACCTTC

size: .
V: TRBV5-4
D: .
J: TRBJ1-4
CDR3: CASSPGIANEKLFF
DNA: TGTGCCAGCAGCCCAGGTATAGCTAATGAAAAACTGTTTTTT

size: .
V: TRBV18
D: .
J: TRBJ1-2
CDR3: CASSPPSGKGPYGYTF
DNA: TGTGCCAGCTCACCACCTTCAGGGAAGGGCCCTTATGGCTACACCTTC

size: .
V: TRBV7-9
D: .
J: TRBJ2-1
CDR3: CASSFERSDEQFF
DNA: TGTGCCAGCAGCTTTGAAAGATCGGATGAGCAGTTCTTC

size: .
V: TRBV19
D: TRBD2
J: TRBJ2-1
CDR3: CASSMSGGYNEQFF
DNA: TGTGCCAGTAGTATGAGCGGGGGATACAATGAGCAGTTCTTC

size: .
V: TRBV30
D: .
J: TRBJ1-2
CDR3: CAWIGPPGLTF
DNA: TGTGCCTGGATTGGCCCCCCCGGTCTCACCTTC

size: .
V: TRBV30
D: .
J: TRBJ2-3
CDR3: CAWSVPGITLLYTQYF
DNA: TGTGCCTGGAGTGTACCGGGGATTACTCTTTTATATACGCAGTATTTT

size: .
V: TRBV7-8
D: .
J: TRBJ2-3
CDR3: CASSSRGGQGRGDTQYF
DNA: TGTGCCAGCAGCTCTCGAGGTGGGCAGGGGAGGGGAGATACGCAGTATTTT

size: .
V: TRBV19
D: TRBD2
J: TRBJ2-1
CDR3: CASSIYLAGAYNEQFF
DNA: TGTGCCAGTAGTATATATCTCGCGGGAGCCTACAATGAGCAGTTCTTC

size: .
V: TRBV6-2/TRBV6-3
D: .
J: TRBJ1-6
CDR3: CASSYMGATSFGSPLHF
DNA: TGTGCCAGCAGTTATATGGGGGCGACTTCTTTCGGATCACCCCTCCACTTT

size: few
V: TRBV29-1
D: TRBD1
J: TRBJ2-7
CDR3: CSARDRPYEQYF
DNA: TGCAGCGCTAGGGACAGACCCTACGAGCAGTACTTC

size: .
V: TRBV6-1
D: .
J: TRBJ2-6
CDR3: CASSGGVFESGANVLTF
DNA: TGTGCCAGCAGTGGTGGGGTTTTCGAATCTGGGGCCAACGTCCTGACTTTC

size: .
V: TRBV5-1
D: .
J: TRBJ1-4
CDR3: CASSPGPREKLFF
DNA: TGCGCCAGCAGCCCCGGCCCTCGGGAAAAACTGTTTTTT